This entry features one T cell receptor beta chain sequence. The data derive from a study of shared clonotypes between healthy human individuals. This CDR3 has 13 residues. Per germline, CDR1 ENHRY and CDR2 SYGVKD. V lost 0 bases and J lost 6, with 6 bases in between. The naive CD8 population came from CD45RO-negative cells selected for CCR7, without terminally differentiated effector memory CD45RA+ cells. Repertoires were generated with immunoSEQ multiplex PCR, while TCRdb's copy carries only in-frame clones and drops some. Here the sample spans around 700,000 clones, about 90% being singletons. The receptor was derived from a man aged 25-40 years in good health. Sequencing used naive CD8+ T cells sorted from blood. The gene calls are TRBV10-3 and TRBJ1-5; D is unclear. The CDR3 here is CAISESGGQPQHF. The CDR3 nucleotides are TGTGCCATCAGTGAGTCGGGAGGTCAGCCCCAGCATTTT.